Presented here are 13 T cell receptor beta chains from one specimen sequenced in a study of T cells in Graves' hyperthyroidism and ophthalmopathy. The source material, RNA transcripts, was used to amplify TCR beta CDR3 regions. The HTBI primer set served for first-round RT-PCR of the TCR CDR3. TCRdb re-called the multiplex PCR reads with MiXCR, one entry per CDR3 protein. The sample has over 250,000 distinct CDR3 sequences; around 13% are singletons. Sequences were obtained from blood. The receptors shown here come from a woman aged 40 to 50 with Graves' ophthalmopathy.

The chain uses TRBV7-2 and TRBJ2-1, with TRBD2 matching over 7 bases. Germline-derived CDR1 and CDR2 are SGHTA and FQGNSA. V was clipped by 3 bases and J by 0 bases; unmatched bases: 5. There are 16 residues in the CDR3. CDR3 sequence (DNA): TGTGCCAGCAGCTTTCGGCGGGGGAACTCCTACAATGAGCAGTTCTTC. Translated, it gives CASSFRRGNSYNEQFF.

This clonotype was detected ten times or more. CDR3 residues: CSARSASRRAGELFF. CDR3 sequence (DNA): TGCAGTGCTAGGTCCGCTAGCCGGAGAGCCGGGGAGCTGTTTTTT. The gene calls are TRBV20-1 and TRBJ2-2, with a tentative D call TRBD2 (5 bases). V shed 3 bases and J shed 6 bases, with 17 bases lying between them. Looked up from germline, CDR1 is DFQATT and CDR2 is SNEGSKA (reference sequence). This CDR3 has 15 amino acids.

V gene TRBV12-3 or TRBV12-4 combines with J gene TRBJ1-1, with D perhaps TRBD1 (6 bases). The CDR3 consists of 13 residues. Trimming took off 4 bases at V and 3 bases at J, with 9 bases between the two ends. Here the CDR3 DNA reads TGTGCCAGCAGTTATCACAGGGACACTGAAGCTTTCTTT. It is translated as CASSYHRDTEAFF.

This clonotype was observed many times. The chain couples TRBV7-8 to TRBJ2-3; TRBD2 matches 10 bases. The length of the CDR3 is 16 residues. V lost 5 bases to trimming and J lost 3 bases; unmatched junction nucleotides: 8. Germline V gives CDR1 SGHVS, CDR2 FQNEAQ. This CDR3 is CASSPVPAGGTDTQYF. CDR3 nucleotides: TGTGCCAGCAGCCCCGTGCCAGCGGGAGGGACAGATACGCAGTATTTT.

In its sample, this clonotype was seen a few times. CDR3 region: CASSEGQPYEQYF. CDR3 nucleotide sequence: TGCGCCAGCAGCGAGGGACAGCCCTACGAGCAGTACTTC. The rearrangement links TRBV5-1 to TRBJ2-7; 7 nucleotides agree with TRBD1. Germline CDR1 reads SGHRS; CDR2 reads YFSETQ. J lost 2 bases, V lost 4 bases, and 3 bases had no gene match. This CDR3 contains 13 residues.

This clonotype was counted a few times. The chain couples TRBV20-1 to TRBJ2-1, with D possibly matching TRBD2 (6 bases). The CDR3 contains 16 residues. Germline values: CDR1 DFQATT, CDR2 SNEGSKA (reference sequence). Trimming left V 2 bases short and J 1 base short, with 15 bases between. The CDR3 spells CSARPRQGRSYNEQFF. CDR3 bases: TGCAGTGCTAGACCCCGTCAAGGGAGGTCCTACAATGAGCAGTTCTTC.

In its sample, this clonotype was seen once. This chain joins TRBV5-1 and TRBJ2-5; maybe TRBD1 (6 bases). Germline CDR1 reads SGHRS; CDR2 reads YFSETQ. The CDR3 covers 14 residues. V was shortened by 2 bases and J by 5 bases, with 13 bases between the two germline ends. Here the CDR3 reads CASSLTGQGETQYF. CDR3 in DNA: TGCGCCAGCAGCTTAACGGGGCAGGGGGAGACCCAGTACTTC.

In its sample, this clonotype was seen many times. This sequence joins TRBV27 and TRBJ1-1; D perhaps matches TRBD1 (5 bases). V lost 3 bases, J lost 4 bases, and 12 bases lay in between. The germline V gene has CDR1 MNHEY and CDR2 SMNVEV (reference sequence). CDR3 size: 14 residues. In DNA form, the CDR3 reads TGTGCCAGCAGTTTTAGCGGGGGACTCACTGAAGCTTTCTTT. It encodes CASSFSGGLTEAFF.

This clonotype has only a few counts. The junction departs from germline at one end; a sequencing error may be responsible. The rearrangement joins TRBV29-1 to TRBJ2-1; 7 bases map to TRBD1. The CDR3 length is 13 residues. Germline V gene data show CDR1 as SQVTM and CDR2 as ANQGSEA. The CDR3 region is CSVEGQGSNEQLF. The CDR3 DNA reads TGCAGCGTTGAAGGACAGGGTAGTAATGAGCAGCTCTTC.

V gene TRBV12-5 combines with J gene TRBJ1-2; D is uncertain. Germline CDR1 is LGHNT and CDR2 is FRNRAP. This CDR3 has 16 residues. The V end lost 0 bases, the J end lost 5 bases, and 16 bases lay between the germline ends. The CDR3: CASGLVLGFGGYGYTF. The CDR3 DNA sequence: TGTGCTAGTGGTTTGGTACTGGGCTTTGGCGGTTATGGCTACACCTTC.

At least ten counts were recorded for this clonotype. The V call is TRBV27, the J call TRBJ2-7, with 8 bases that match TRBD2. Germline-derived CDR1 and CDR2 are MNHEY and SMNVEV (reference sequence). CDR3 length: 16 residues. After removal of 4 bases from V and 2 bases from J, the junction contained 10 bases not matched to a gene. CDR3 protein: CASSSTGTRNTYEQYF. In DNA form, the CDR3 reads TGTGCCAGCAGTTCCACCGGGACTAGAAATACCTACGAGCAGTACTTC.

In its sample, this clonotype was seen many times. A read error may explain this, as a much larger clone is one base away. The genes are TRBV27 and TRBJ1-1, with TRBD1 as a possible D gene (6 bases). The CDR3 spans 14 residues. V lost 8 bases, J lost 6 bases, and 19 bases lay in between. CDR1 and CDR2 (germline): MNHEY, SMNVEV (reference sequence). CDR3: CASCRQGYIPEAFF. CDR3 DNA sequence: TGTGCCAGCTGCCGCCAGGGGTATATCCCTGAAGCTTTCTTT.

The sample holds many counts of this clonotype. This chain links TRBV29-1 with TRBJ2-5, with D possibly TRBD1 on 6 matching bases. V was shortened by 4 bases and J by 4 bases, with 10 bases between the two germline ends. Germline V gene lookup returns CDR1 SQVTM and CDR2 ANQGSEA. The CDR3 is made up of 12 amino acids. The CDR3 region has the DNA TGCAGCGTTGGACAGGCGGTAGAGACCCAGTACTTC. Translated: CSVGQAVETQYF.